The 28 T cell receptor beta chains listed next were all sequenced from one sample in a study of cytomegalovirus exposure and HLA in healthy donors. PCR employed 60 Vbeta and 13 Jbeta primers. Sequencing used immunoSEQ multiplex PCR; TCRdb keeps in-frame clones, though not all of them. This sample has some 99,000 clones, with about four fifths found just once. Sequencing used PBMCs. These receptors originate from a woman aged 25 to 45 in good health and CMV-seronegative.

CDR3 nucleotides: TGTGCCAGCAGCTTAGCTCAGGGGGTTGAGACCCAGTACTTC. It translates to CASSLAQGVETQYF. The chain uses TRBV7-9 and TRBJ2-5; TRBD1 aligns across 7 bases. The CDR3 consists of 14 residues. Germline lookup yields CDR1 SEHNR and CDR2 FQNEAQ (reference sequence). After removal of 0 bases from V and 5 bases from J, the junction contained 3 bases not matched to a gene.

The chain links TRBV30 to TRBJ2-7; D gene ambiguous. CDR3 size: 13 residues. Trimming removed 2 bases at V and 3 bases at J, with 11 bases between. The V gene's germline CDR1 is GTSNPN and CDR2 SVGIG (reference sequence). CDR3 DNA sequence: TGTGCCTGGAGTCCCACCCGGGTCTACGAGCAGTACTTC. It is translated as CAWSPTRVYEQYF.

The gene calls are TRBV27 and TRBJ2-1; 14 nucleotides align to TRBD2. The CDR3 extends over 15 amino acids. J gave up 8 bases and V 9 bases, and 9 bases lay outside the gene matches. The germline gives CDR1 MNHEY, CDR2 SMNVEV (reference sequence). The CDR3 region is CASRLAGGVSDEQFF. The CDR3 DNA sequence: TGTGCCAGTAGACTAGCGGGAGGGGTGAGTGATGAGCAGTTCTTC.

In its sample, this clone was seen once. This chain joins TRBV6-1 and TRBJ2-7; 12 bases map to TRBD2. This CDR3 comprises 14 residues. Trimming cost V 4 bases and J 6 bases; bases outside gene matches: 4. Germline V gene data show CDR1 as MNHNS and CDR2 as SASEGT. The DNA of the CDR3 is TGTGCCAGCAGTGGACTAGCGGGAGCATTCGAGCAGTACTTC. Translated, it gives CASSGLAGAFEQYF.

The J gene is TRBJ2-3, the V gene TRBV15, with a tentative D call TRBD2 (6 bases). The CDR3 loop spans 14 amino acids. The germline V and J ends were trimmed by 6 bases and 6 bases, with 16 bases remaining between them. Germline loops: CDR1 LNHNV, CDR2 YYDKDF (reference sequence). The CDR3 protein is CATRSGRASDTQYF. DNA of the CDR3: TGTGCCACCAGAAGCGGGCGGGCATCGGATACGCAGTATTTT.

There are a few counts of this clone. CDR3 region: CASSARQASYEQYF. Here the CDR3 DNA reads TGTGCCAGCAGCGCCCGACAGGCCTCCTACGAGCAGTACTTC. V and J are TRBV5-6 and TRBJ2-7, with D possibly TRBD1 on 6 matching bases. Germline-derived CDR1 and CDR2 are SGHDT and YYEEEE. V was shortened by 4 bases and J by 0 bases, with 11 bases between the two germline ends. The CDR3 loop spans 14 amino acids. The full variable domain, with the rest looked up from reference TRBV5-6 and TRBJ2-7, is DAGVTQSPTHLIKTRGQQVTLRCSPKSGHDTVSWYQQALGQGPQFIFQYYEEEERQRGNFPDRFSGHQFPNYSSELNVNALLLGDSALYLCASSARQASYEQYFGPGTRLTVT.

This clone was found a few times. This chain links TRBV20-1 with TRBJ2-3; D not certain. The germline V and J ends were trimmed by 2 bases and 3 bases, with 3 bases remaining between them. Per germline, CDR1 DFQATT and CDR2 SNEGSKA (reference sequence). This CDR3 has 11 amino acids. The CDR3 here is CSARITDTQYF. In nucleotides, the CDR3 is TGCAGTGCTAGAATAACAGATACGCAGTATTTT.

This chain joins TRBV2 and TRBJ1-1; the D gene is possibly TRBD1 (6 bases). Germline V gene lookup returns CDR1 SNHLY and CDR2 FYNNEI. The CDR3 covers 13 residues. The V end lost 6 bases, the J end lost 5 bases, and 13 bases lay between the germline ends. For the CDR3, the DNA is TGTGCCAGCAGAGAACAGGGAGGGACTGAAGCTTTCTTT. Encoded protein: CASREQGGTEAFF.

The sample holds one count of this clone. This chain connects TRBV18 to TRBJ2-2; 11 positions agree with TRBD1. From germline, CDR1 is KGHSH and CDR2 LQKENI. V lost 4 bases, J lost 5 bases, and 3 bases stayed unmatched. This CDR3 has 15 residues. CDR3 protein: CASSRTGGHTGELFF. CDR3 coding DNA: TGTGCCAGCTCACGGACAGGGGGCCATACCGGGGAGCTGTTTTTT.

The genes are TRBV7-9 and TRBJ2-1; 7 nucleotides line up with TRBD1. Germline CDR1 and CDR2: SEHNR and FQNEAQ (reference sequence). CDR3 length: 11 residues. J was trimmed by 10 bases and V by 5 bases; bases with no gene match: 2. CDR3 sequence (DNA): TGTGCCAGCAGCCGACAGGGAGAGCAGTTCTTC. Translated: CASSRQGEQFF.

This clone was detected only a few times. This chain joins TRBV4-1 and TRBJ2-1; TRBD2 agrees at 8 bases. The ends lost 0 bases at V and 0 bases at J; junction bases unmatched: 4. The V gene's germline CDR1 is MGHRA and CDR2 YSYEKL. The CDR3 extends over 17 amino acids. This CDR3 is CASSQDPSGSSYNEQFF. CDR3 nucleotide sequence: TGCGCCAGCAGCCAAGATCCCAGCGGGAGCTCCTACAATGAGCAGTTCTTC.

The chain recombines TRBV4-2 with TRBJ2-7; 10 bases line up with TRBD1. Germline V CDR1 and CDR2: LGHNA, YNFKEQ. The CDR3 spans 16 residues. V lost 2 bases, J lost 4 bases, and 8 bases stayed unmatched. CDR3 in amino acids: CASSQLWTGGVYEQYF. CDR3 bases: TGTGCCAGCAGCCAACTCTGGACAGGGGGAGTTTACGAGCAGTACTTC.

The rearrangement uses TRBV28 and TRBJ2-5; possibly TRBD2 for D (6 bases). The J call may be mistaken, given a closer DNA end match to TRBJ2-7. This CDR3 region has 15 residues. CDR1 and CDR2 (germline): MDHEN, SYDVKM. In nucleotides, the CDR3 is TGTGCCAGCAGTTTAAATTCAGGGAGGAACTACGAGCAGTACTTC. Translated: CASSLNSGRNYEQYF.

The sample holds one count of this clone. CDR3 loop: CASSRLAGGGSDTQYF. The CDR3 DNA is TGTGCCAGCAGTCGTCTAGCGGGAGGGGGATCAGATACGCAGTATTTT. The chain employs TRBV5-5 and TRBJ2-3; 12 bases match TRBD2. V trimming: 5 bases; J trimming: 4 bases; junction bases outside the gene matches: 8. The germline gives CDR1 SGHKS, CDR2 YYEKEE (reference sequence). The CDR3 sequence is 16 residues long.

CDR3 protein: CASSLVLAGKYEQYF. DNA of the CDR3: TGCGCCAGCAGCTTGGTACTAGCGGGAAAGTACGAGCAGTACTTC. The chain links TRBV5-1 to TRBJ2-7; TRBD2 matches 10 bases. Trimming took 0 bases from V and 4 from J; bases not matched to a gene: 4. Germline CDR1 is SGHRS and CDR2 is YFSETQ. CDR3 length equals 15 residues.

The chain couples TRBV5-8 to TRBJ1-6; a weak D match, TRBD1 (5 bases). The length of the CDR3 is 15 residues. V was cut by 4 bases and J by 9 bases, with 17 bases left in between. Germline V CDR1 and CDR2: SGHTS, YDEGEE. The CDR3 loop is CASSNLDGGGSPLHF. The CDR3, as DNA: TGTGCCAGCAGCAATCTCGATGGGGGAGGTTCACCCCTCCACTTT.

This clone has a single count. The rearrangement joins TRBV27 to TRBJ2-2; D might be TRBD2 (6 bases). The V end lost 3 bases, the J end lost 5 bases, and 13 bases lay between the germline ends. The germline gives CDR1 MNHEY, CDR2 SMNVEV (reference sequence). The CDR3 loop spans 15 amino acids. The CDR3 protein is CASSFGGLGTGELFF. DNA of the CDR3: TGTGCCAGCAGTTTTGGAGGGCTAGGAACCGGGGAGCTGTTTTTT.

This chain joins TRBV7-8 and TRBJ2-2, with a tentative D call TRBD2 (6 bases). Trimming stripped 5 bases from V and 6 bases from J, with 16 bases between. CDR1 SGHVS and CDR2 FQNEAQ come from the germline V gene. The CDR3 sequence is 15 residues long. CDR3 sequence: CASSRRDLDSGELFF. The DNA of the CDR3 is TGTGCCAGCAGCCGGCGGGACCTTGATTCCGGGGAGCTGTTTTTT.

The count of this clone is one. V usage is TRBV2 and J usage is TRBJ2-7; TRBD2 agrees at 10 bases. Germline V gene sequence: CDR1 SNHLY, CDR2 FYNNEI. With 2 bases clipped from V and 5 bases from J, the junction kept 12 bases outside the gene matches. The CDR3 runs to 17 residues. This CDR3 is CASSEIGRGLAIDEQYF. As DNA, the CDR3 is TGTGCCAGCAGTGAAATCGGCAGGGGACTAGCGATCGACGAGCAGTACTTC. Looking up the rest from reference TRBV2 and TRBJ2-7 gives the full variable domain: EPEVTQTPSHQVTQMGQEVILRCVPISNHLYFYWYRQILGQKVEFLVSFYNNEISEKSEIFDDQFSVERPDGSNFTLKIRSTKLEDSAMYFCASSEIGRGLAIDEQYFGPGTRLTVT.

The DNA of the CDR3 is TGTGCCAGCAGCCCCAGCCTAGCGGGAGTGCCCGCTGAGCAGTTCTTC. Amino acids: CASSPSLAGVPAEQFF. The chain carries TRBV7-2 and TRBJ2-1; 10 nucleotides agree with TRBD2. This CDR3 has 16 amino acids. CDR1 and CDR2 from the germline V gene are SGHTA and FQGNSA. The trim removed 5 bases at V and 9 bases at J, leaving 13 bases unmatched.

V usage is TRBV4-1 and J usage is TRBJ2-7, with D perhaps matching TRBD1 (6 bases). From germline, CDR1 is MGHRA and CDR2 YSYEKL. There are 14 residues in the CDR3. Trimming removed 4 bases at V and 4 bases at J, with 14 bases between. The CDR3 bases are TGCGCCAGCAGCCTATCAGGGGATGGGTACGAGCAGTACTTC. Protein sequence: CASSLSGDGYEQYF.

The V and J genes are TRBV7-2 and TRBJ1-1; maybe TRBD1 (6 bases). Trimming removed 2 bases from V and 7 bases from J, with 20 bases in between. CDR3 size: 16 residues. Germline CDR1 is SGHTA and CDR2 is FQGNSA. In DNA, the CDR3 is TGTGCCAGCAGCTTAATCCCGACGAACAGGGCCTATGAAGCTTTCTTT. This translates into CASSLIPTNRAYEAFF.

The CDR3 is CASSPEAGQETQYF. CDR3 in DNA: TGTGCCAGCAGCCCGGAAGCGGGCCAAGAGACCCAGTACTTC. The J gene is TRBJ2-5, the V gene TRBV5-4; tentatively, D is TRBD2 (6 bases). V was trimmed by 4 bases and J by 1 base, leaving 11 bases between them. The CDR3 runs 14 residues. Germline lookup yields CDR1 SGHNT and CDR2 YYREEE (reference sequence).

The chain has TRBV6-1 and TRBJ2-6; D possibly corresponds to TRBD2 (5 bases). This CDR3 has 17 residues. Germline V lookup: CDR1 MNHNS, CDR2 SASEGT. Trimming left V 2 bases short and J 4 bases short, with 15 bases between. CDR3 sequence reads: CASSELYEGSGANVLTF. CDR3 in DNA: TGTGCCAGCAGTGAACTTTATGAGGGTTCCGGGGCCAACGTCCTGACTTTC.

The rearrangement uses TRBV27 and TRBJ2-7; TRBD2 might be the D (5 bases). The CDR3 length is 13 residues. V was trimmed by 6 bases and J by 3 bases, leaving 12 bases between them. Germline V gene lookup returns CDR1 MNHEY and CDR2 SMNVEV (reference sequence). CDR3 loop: CASRLVGNYEQYF. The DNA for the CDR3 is TGTGCCAGCAGACTCGTCGGGAACTACGAGCAGTACTTC.

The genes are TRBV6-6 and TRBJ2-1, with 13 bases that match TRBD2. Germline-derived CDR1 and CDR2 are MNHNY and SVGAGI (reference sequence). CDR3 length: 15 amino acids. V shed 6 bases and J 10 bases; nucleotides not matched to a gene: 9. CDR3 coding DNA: TGTGCCAGCAGCCGCGGACTAGCGGGAGTTCGCGAGCAGTTCTTC. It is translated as CASSRGLAGVREQFF.

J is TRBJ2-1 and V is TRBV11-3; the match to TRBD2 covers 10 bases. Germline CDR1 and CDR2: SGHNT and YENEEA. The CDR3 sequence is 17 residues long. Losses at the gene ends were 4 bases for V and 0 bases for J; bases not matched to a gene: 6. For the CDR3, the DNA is TGTGCCAGCAGCTCCCCTAGCGGGGGTAGCTCCTACAATGAGCAGTTCTTC. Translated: CASSSPSGGSSYNEQFF.

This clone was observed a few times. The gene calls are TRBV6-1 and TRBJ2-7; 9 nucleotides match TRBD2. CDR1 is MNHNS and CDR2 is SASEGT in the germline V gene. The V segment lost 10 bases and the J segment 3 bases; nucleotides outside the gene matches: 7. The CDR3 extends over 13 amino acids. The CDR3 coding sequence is TGTGCCACCTCCGGGACTAGCCACTACGAGCAGTACTTC. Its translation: CATSGTSHYEQYF.